One and the same sample provided the 16 T cell receptor beta chains below, sequenced in a study of early T cells in non-severe SARS-CoV-2 infection. TCRdb itself ran the 5' RACE reads through MiXCR, one entry per CDR3 protein. Of more than 40,000 distinct CDR3 sequences in the sample, more than 6.5% are singletons; the top ten hold under 9.5%. Sequenced input: whole blood. The receptor source for this set is an adult who was a healthcare worker with PCR-confirmed SARS-CoV-2 infection or an uninfected control (not recorded which).

Only a few counts were recorded for this clonotype. V usage is TRBV18 and J usage is TRBJ1-2; D might be TRBD1 (5 bases). CDR1 and CDR2 from the germline V gene are KGHSH and LQKENI. Between the trimmed V and J ends, which lost 3 bases and 0 bases, there was a span of 14 bases. The CDR3 loop spans 16 amino acids. In DNA, the CDR3 is TGTGCCAGCTCACCGGGGCCCCGGAGCTCTAACTATGGCTACACCTTC. It encodes CASSPGPRSSNYGYTF.

This rearrangement joins TRBV19 to TRBJ2-1; 9 bases are shared with TRBD1. The V gene's germline CDR1 is LNHDA and CDR2 SQIVND (reference sequence). The CDR3 contains 15 residues. After removal of 3 bases from V and 7 bases from J, the junction contained 7 bases not matched to a gene. CDR3 sequence (DNA): TGTGCCAGTAGTATCCCCGGACAGGGGACGAATGAGCAGTTCTTC. This translates into CASSIPGQGTNEQFF.

Ten or more counts support this clonotype. The V and J genes are TRBV6-6 and TRBJ1-1, with D possibly TRBD1 on 6 matching bases. CDR3 length equals 14 residues. The V gene's germline CDR1 is MNHNY and CDR2 SVGAGI (reference sequence). V was cut by 5 bases and J by 1 base, with 11 bases left in between. The CDR3 protein is CASSTQQGNTEAFF. The CDR3, as DNA: TGTGCCAGCAGTACTCAACAGGGGAACACTGAAGCTTTCTTT.

This clonotype came up many times. The chain couples TRBV5-4 to TRBJ1-1; 7 positions match TRBD1. V was clipped by 4 bases and J by 3 bases; unmatched bases: 3. The CDR3 runs to 13 residues. The germline CDR1 and CDR2 sequences are SGHNT and YYREEE (reference sequence). The CDR3 DNA sequence: TGTGCCAGCAGCGCTACAGGGGACACTGAAGCTTTCTTT. Its translation is CASSATGDTEAFF. The whole variable domain, remainder taken from reference TRBV5-4 and TRBJ1-1, is ETGVTQSPTHLIKTRGQQVTLRCSSQSGHNTVSWYQQALGQGPQFIFQYYREEENGRGNFPPRFSGLQFPNYSSELNVNALELDDSALYLCASSATGDTEAFFGQGTRLTVV.

This clonotype was detected only a few times. The chain joins TRBV10-3 to TRBJ2-7, with 12 bases identical to TRBD1. This CDR3 spans 13 amino acids. The germline CDR1 and CDR2 sequences are ENHRY and SYGVKD. Trimming took 8 bases from V and 6 from J; bases not matched to a gene: 5. In DNA, the CDR3 is TGTGCCATCGAGGGACAGGGGGCAAGCGAGCAGTACTTC. Translated: CAIEGQGASEQYF.

This clonotype was counted ten times or more. The genes are TRBV20-1 and TRBJ1-1; D is uncertain. Germline CDR1 is DFQATT and CDR2 is SNEGSKA (reference sequence). V lost 0 bases and J 6 bases, leaving 14 bases between the germline ends. This CDR3 has 14 amino acids. The CDR3: CSARDWRVLAEAFF. The DNA of the CDR3 is TGCAGTGCTAGAGACTGGAGGGTCCTGGCTGAAGCTTTCTTT.

The chain joins TRBV10-3 to TRBJ2-3; D possibly corresponds to TRBD2 (5 bases). Germline V gives CDR1 ENHRY, CDR2 SYGVKD. V was cut by 2 bases and J by 8 bases, with 5 bases left in between. This CDR3 spans 11 amino acids. The DNA for the CDR3 is TGTGCCATCAGTGAGAGCGGTACGCAGTATTTT. The encoded protein is CAISESGTQYF.

This clonotype was detected ten times or more. The chain links TRBV6-2 or TRBV6-3 to TRBJ2-7; TRBD2 might be the D (5 bases). The CDR3 has 14 residues. Trimming left V 2 bases short and J 2 bases short, with 10 bases between. CDR1 is MNHEY, CDR2 SVGEGT, per germline. CDR3 nucleotides: TGTGCCAGCAGTTACGGCGGGTGGCCCTACGAGCAGTACTTC. It specifies CASSYGGWPYEQYF.

This clonotype was seen ten or more times. The J gene is TRBJ2-3, the V gene TRBV29-1; D is perhaps TRBD2 (5 bases). Germline lookup yields CDR1 SQVTM and CDR2 ANQGSEA. The length of the CDR3 is 16 residues. V lost 6 bases, J lost 0 bases, and 19 bases lay in between. The chain's CDR3 is CSVEIGLASSTDTQYF. The CDR3 nucleotides read TGCAGCGTCGAAATCGGCTTAGCGTCTAGCACAGATACGCAGTATTTT.

The chain joins TRBV6-2 or TRBV6-3 to TRBJ1-5; D is possibly TRBD2 (5 bases). The J call is in doubt because the DNA end fits TRBJ2-3 better. Looked up from germline, CDR1 is MNHEY and CDR2 is SVGEGT. CDR3 length: 15 residues. The CDR3: CASSSGLYSNQPQYF. For the CDR3, the DNA is TGTGCCAGCAGTTCTGGACTTTATAGCAATCAGCCCCAGTATTTT.

This clonotype was seen repeatedly, ten times or more. The chain employs TRBV29-1 and TRBJ2-7, with D possibly TRBD1 on 6 matching bases. V was shortened by 7 bases and J by 6 bases, with 19 bases between the two germline ends. Germline V gene data show CDR1 as SQVTM and CDR2 as ANQGSEA. There are 13 residues in the CDR3. In DNA form, the CDR3 reads TGCAGCGCCTTAACAGGGCTTCTGTTCGAGCAGTACTTC. Encoded protein: CSALTGLLFEQYF.

This clonotype has ten or more counts. CDR3 bases: TGTGCCACCAGCAGCTCCATTAGGCATACGCAGTATTTT. It yields the protein CATSSSIRHTQYF. The rearrangement links TRBV15 to TRBJ2-3; D uncertain. The CDR3 totals 13 residues. The V end lost 3 bases, the J end lost 7 bases, and 11 bases lay between the germline ends. The germline gives CDR1 LNHNV, CDR2 YYDKDF (reference sequence).

Worth noting for this clonotype: Sequence at one end of the junction differs from germline and may be a read error. The J gene is TRBJ2-1, the V gene TRBV4-1, with 9 bases lining up with TRBD1. CDR3 length equals 17 residues. Germline-derived CDR1 and CDR2 are MGHRA and YSYEKL. Here the CDR3 reads CTSSQDPGTGSLNEQFF. CDR3 nucleotides: TGCACCAGCAGCCAAGACCCCGGGACAGGGTCACTCAATGAGCAGTTCTTC.

Many counts were recorded for this clonotype. The rearrangement joins TRBV5-1 to TRBJ1-2; D is perhaps TRBD1 (6 bases). Germline CDR1 is SGHRS and CDR2 is YFSETQ. The CDR3 is 13 residues long. Trimming removed 1 base at V and 8 bases at J, with 12 bases between. In DNA, the CDR3 is TGCGCCAGCAGCTTGCGGGCAGGGGAGGGCTACACCTTC. It specifies CASSLRAGEGYTF.

This clonotype showed up just a few times. V is TRBV5-1 and J is TRBJ1-2; the D gene is possibly TRBD1 (6 bases). Trimming took off 0 bases at V and 1 base at J, with 10 bases between the two ends. The CDR3 runs 15 residues. Looked up from germline, CDR1 is SGHRS and CDR2 is YFSETQ. The CDR3 sequence: CASSLDTGINYGYTF. Here the CDR3 DNA reads TGCGCCAGCAGCTTGGATACAGGGATTAACTATGGCTACACCTTC. Full variable domain (missing parts from reference TRBV5-1 and TRBJ1-2): KAGVTQTPRYLIKTRGQQVTLSCSPISGHRSVSWYQQTPGQGLQFLFEYFSETQRNKGNFPGRFSGRQFSNSRSEMNVSTLELGDSALYLCASSLDTGINYGYTFGSGTRLTVV.

There are a few counts of this clonotype. The chain carries TRBV5-4 and TRBJ2-1, with TRBD1 as a possible D gene (5 bases). V dropped 5 bases and J dropped 14 bases, with 14 bases sitting between them. CDR1 and CDR2 (germline): SGHNT, YYREEE (reference sequence). The CDR3 consists of 11 residues. The CDR3: CASSGDRGKFF. As DNA, the CDR3 is TGTGCCAGCAGTGGGGATAGGGGAAAGTTCTTC.